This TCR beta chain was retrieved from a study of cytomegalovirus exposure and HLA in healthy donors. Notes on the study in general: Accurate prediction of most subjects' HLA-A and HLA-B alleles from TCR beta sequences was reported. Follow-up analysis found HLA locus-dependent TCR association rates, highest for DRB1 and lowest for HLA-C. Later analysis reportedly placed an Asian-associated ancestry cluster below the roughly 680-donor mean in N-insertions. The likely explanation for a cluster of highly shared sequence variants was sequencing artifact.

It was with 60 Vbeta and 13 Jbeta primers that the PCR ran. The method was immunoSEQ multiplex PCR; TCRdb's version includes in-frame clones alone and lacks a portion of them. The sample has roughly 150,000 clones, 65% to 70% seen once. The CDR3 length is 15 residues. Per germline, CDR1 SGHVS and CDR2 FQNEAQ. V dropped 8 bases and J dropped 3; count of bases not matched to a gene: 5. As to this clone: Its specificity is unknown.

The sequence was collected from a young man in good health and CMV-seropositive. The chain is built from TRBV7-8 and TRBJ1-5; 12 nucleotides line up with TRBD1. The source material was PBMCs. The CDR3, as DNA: TGTGCCAGCGTAGGGACAGGGGGCTACAATCAGCCCCAGCATTTT. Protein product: CASVGTGGYNQPQHF.